This TCR beta chain is from a study of blood T cell repertoires in COVID-19. About the research overall: COVID-19 samples, acute and convalescent, were from the United States, Italy and Spain. Nucleic acid was either cDNA or gDNA, and it came from T cells, B-cell-depleted T cells, or PBMCs.

Original methodology: From reference gene primer amplification, estimates of nucleated cell counts were derived. The assay was immunoSEQ multiplex PCR, and TCRdb's table has in-frame clones only and misses some. The V and J calls and clone size are taken from that table; D and trimming were inferred from the DNA. Found here are about 61,000 clones, roughly 86% of them singletons; the top ten hold around 6.1%. Material: peripheral blood. This clonotype was sampled from a man between 60 and 70 years old with acute or convalescent COVID-19.

CDR3 DNA: TGTGCCAGCAGCCAGGGACAGGGAGCGAACTATGGCTACACCTTC. It translates to CASSQGQGANYGYTF. The chain couples TRBV6-6 to TRBJ1-2, with TRBD1 matching 9 bases. CDR1 and CDR2 from the germline V gene are MNHNY and SVGAGI (reference sequence). The CDR3 consists of 15 residues. With V trimmed by 6 bases and J by 2 bases, 7 bases remained unmatched.